This is a list of T cell receptor beta chains from one sample in a study of T cell repertoires in cytomegalovirus infection. TCRdb reanalysed the reads using MiXCR and keeps one entry per CDR3 protein. The sample contains under 200,000 distinct CDR3 sequences, less than 25% of which appear only once. Their antigen targets remain unknown. The material was CD8+ T cells from cultured PBMCs, obtained from culture after CMV antigen stimulation. All receptors come from a human donor in good health (CMV status not recorded). Some clones in this sample may be carry-over from other donors' samples. CDR3s include the opening cysteine and the closing phenylalanine or tryptophan. The D gene is left open where the match is weak. Clone size is given for some rows only: seen once, a few or many times, or a class if the clone is expanded.

v_call	clone_size	j_call	d_call	cdr3_length	cdr3_aa	cdr3_nt
TRBV19	-	TRBJ2-1	-	15	CASSIQGSSYNEQFF	TGTGCCAGTAGTATTCAAGGTAGTTCCTACAATGAGCAGTTCTTC
TRBV7-2	few	TRBJ2-1	-	14	CASSTRPGADEQFF	TGTGCCAGCAGCACTCGTCCAGGGGCGGATGAGCAGTTCTTC
TRBV12-3/TRBV12-4	-	TRBJ1-1	TRBD1	14	CASSLLQGGTEAFF	TGTGCCAGCAGTTTACTTCAGGGGGGCACTGAAGCTTTCTTT
TRBV7-9	few	TRBJ1-1	TRBD1	14	CAISLQGANTEAFF	TGTGCCATCTCCTTACAGGGGGCGAACACTGAAGCTTTCTTT
TRBV28	-	TRBJ1-2	-	15	CASIPSVQGGYGYTF	TGTGCCAGCATTCCATCCGTTCAGGGCGGATATGGCTACACCTTC
TRBV7-9	-	TRBJ1-2	-	13	CASTLRERGGYTF	TGTGCCAGCACCCTGCGGGAAAGGGGTGGCTACACCTTC
TRBV7-2	few	TRBJ1-2	-	14	CASSLGEVDYGYTF	TGTGCCAGCAGCTTAGGGGAGGTTGACTATGGCTACACCTTC
TRBV6-1	few	TRBJ1-5	-	14	CASSPDRENQPQHF	TGTGCCAGCAGTCCGGACAGAGAGAATCAGCCCCAGCATTTT
TRBV5-4	few	TRBJ1-3	-	12	CASSGSGNTIYF	TGTGCCAGCAGCGGCTCTGGAAACACCATATATTTT
TRBV7-9	-	TRBJ2-7	-	15	CASSPSDRGSYEQYF	TGTGCCAGCAGCCCCAGCGACCGAGGCTCCTACGAGCAGTACTTC
TRBV7-8	few	TRBJ2-1	TRBD2	16	CASSSLAGGPYGEQFF	TGTGCCAGCAGCTCATTAGCGGGGGGACCCTACGGTGAGCAGTTCTTC
TRBV29-1	few	TRBJ1-3	-	14	CSVVVRGSGNTIYF	TGCAGCGTTGTAGTACGGGGGTCTGGAAACACCATATATTTT
TRBV7-8	-	TRBJ2-7	-	14	CASSFQEFPYEQYF	TGTGCCAGCAGCTTTCAGGAGTTCCCCTACGAGCAGTACTTC
TRBV12-3/TRBV12-4	-	TRBJ1-5	TRBD1	16	CASSSPGTAFNQPQHF	TGTGCCAGCAGTTCGCCCGGGACAGCCTTCAATCAGCCCCAGCATTTT
TRBV6-2/TRBV6-3	-	TRBJ2-3	-	12	CASRSLGDTQYF	TGTGCCAGCAGATCATTAGGAGATACGCAGTATTTT
TRBV7-9	many	TRBJ2-7	TRBD1	16	CASSSEGTGGGYEQYF	TGTGCCAGCAGCTCCGAGGGGACAGGGGGAGGCTACGAGCAGTACTTC
TRBV7-6	few	TRBJ1-4	TRBD1	16	CASSLGRGPANEKLFF	TGTGCCAGCAGCTTAGGGAGGGGGCCGGCTAATGAAAAACTGTTTTTT
TRBV6-2/TRBV6-3	-	TRBJ2-7	-	13	CASSYSPVYEQYF	TGTGCCAGCAGTTACTCTCCGGTGTACGAGCAGTACTTC
TRBV7-6	-	TRBJ1-2	TRBD1	17	CASSGDAGQVGTYGYTF	TGTGCCAGCAGCGGCGACGCCGGACAGGTTGGGACCTATGGCTACACCTTC
TRBV6-2/TRBV6-3	-	TRBJ1-1	TRBD1	15	CASSYDRDVVTEAFF	TGTGCCAGCAGTTACGACAGGGACGTTGTCACTGAAGCTTTCTTT
TRBV4-3	-	TRBJ1-5	-	15	CASSFMHFSNQPQHF	TGCGCCAGCAGCTTTATGCATTTTAGCAATCAGCCCCAGCATTTT
TRBV9	-	TRBJ2-2	-	12	CASSSQGGELFF	TGTGCCAGCAGCTCCCAAGGCGGGGAGCTGTTTTTT
TRBV20-1	few	TRBJ1-2	-	12	CSAFTEIYGYTF	TGCAGTGCCTTTACAGAGATCTATGGCTACACCTTC
TRBV7-2	-	TRBJ2-7	-	15	CASSKPTAGAYEQYF	TGTGCCAGCAGCAAACCGACAGCTGGGGCCTACGAGCAGTACTTC
TRBV7-2	few	TRBJ2-3	TRBD2	16	CASSSGLAGGSDTQYF	TGTGCCAGCAGCTCGGGACTAGCGGGAGGGTCAGATACGCAGTATTTT
TRBV6-2/TRBV6-3	many	TRBJ1-5	-	16	CASSYSKWLSNQPQHF	TGTGCCAGCAGTTACTCGAAGTGGCTGAGCAATCAGCCCCAGCATTTT
TRBV27	-	TRBJ2-7	-	16	CASQGYQGIYSYEQYF	TGTGCCAGCCAAGGCTACCAGGGGATATACTCCTACGAGCAGTACTTC
TRBV7-2	-	TRBJ2-7	-	15	CASSLLPTSSYEQYF	TGTGCCAGCAGCTTATTGCCAACGAGCTCCTACGAGCAGTACTTC
TRBV7-6	-	TRBJ1-1	-	16	CASSVWDGEVLTEAFF	TGTGCCAGCAGCGTGTGGGACGGCGAAGTGTTAACTGAAGCTTTCTTT
TRBV7-9	few	TRBJ1-1	-	16	CASSLVRFEGNTEAFF	TGTGCCAGCAGCTTGGTTCGATTTGAGGGGAACACTGAAGCTTTCTTT
TRBV4-3	many	TRBJ2-6	-	15	CASSPVTSGANVLTF	TGCGCCAGCAGCCCTGTAACCTCTGGGGCCAACGTCCTGACTTTC
TRBV4-2	few	TRBJ1-2	-	17	CASSQEHLSTAPYGYTF	TGTGCCAGCAGCCAAGAACATCTAAGTACAGCTCCCTATGGCTACACCTTC
TRBV7-2	-	TRBJ1-1	-	14	CASSVTGMNTEAFF	TGTGCCAGCAGCGTCACAGGGATGAACACTGAAGCTTTCTTT
TRBV20-1	few	TRBJ1-1	-	11	CSARKNTEAFF	TGCAGTGCCAGAAAAAACACTGAAGCTTTCTTT
TRBV6-1	-	TRBJ1-1	-	11	CASLLKGHAFF	TGTGCCAGCCTTCTGAAGGGGCACGCTTTCTTT
TRBV6-5	many	TRBJ2-6	-	15	CASTPGFSGANVLTF	TGTGCCAGCACCCCAGGATTCTCTGGGGCCAACGTCCTGACTTTC
TRBV7-2	-	TRBJ1-1	TRBD1	16	CASSPHRGAMNTEAFF	TGTGCCAGCAGCCCGCACAGGGGGGCCATGAACACTGAAGCTTTCTTT
TRBV7-9	-	TRBJ2-7	-	16	CASTPPGPREAYEQYF	TGTGCCAGCACCCCCCCTGGGCCCAGGGAGGCCTACGAGCAGTACTTC
TRBV7-9	-	TRBJ2-5	-	15	CASSSPRPSTGPQYF	TGTGCCAGCAGCTCGCCGCGGCCCTCTACGGGTCCCCAGTACTTC
TRBV7-2	few	TRBJ1-3	-	17	CASSLWLMGGGGNTIYF	TGTGCCAGCAGCTTATGGTTAATGGGGGGCGGTGGAAACACCATATATTTT
TRBV7-9	few	TRBJ1-1	-	12	CASSLTDTEAFF	TGTGCCAGCAGCTTGACAGACACTGAAGCTTTCTTT
TRBV6-5	-	TRBJ1-1	-	13	CASSYFPNTEAFF	TGTGCCAGCAGTTACTTCCCCAATACTGAAGCTTTCTTT
TRBV5-5	-	TRBJ1-5	TRBD1	16	CASSPEPGQSNQPQHF	TGTGCCAGCAGCCCTGAGCCGGGACAGAGCAATCAGCCCCAGCATTTT
TRBV5-5	-	TRBJ2-1	TRBD2	20	CASSLRGTSGGSRSYNEQFF	TGTGCCAGCAGCTTGAGGGGGACTAGCGGGGGCTCTAGGTCCTACAATGAGCAGTTCTTC
TRBV28	few	TRBJ1-1	-	15	CASSPYMTEPTEAFF	TGTGCCAGCAGTCCCTACATGACAGAACCAACTGAAGCTTTCTTT
TRBV27	few	TRBJ1-2	-	13	CASSTGQLYGYTF	TGTGCCAGCTCAACTGGACAGCTCTATGGCTACACCTTC
TRBV27	-	TRBJ2-5	-	15	CASSLSLWGQETQYF	TGTGCCAGCAGTTTAAGTCTGTGGGGCCAAGAGACCCAGTACTTC
TRBV7-2	few	TRBJ2-1	-	15	CASPSGPDSYNEQFF	TGTGCCAGCCCCTCAGGCCCGGACAGTTACAATGAGCAGTTCTTC
TRBV7-9	few	TRBJ1-4	TRBD1	17	CASSLGGGTEENEKLFF	TGTGCCAGCAGCTTAGGGGGGGGGACAGAAGAAAATGAAAAACTGTTTTTT
TRBV29-1	few	TRBJ1-1	TRBD1	13	CSVDNDRGTEAFF	TGCAGCGTTGACAACGACAGGGGGACTGAAGCTTTCTTT
TRBV20-1	-	TRBJ2-7	TRBD1	14	CSARGQESIYEQYF	TGCAGTGCGAGAGGACAGGAATCGATCTACGAGCAGTACTTC
TRBV6-1	-	TRBJ2-7	-	15	CASSEPTVLGYEQYF	TGTGCCAGCAGTGAACCGACAGTTCTCGGCTACGAGCAGTACTTC